This paragraph covers one T cell receptor (beta chain) sequence. Its antigen is not identified. CDR1 and CDR2 from the germline V gene are MNHNY and SVGAGI (reference sequence). Trimming removed 0 bases from V and 3 bases from J, with 6 bases in between. This CDR3 spans 13 amino acids. The sample comes from a study of cytomegalovirus exposure and HLA in healthy donors. A multiplex PCR was run with 60 Vbeta primers and 13 Jbeta primers. TCRdb's copy holds only in-frame clones and misses some; the assay was immunoSEQ multiplex PCR. The sample carries more than 150,000 clones, 80% to 85% recorded once. Whole-study findings and limits: In a later analysis, several top co-occurrence clusters appeared linked to parvovirus B19, influenza, CMV and Epstein-Barr virus.

Sequenced sample: PBMCs. The chain links TRBV6-6 to TRBJ2-7; TRBD2 might be the D (5 bases). This receptor was identified in a young woman in good health and CMV-seronegative. As DNA, the CDR3 is TGTGCCAGCAGTTACTCGGAGGTCTACGAGCAGTACTTC. This sequence encodes CASSYSEVYEQYF.